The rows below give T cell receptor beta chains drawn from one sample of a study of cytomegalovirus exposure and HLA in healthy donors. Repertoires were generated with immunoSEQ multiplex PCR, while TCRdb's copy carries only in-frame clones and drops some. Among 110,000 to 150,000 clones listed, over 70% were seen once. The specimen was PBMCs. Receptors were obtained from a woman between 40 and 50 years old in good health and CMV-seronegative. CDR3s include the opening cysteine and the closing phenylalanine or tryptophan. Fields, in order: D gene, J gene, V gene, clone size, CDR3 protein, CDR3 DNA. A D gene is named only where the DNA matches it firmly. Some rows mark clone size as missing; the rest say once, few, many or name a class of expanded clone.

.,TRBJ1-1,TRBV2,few,CASIQRAEAFF,TGTGCCAGCATCCAGAGGGCTGAAGCTTTCTTT
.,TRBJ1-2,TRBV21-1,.,CASSKETGTGSGYTF,TGTGCCAGCAGCAAAGAAACCGGGACAGGGAGCGGCTACACCTTC
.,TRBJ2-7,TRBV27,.,CASSYGGSEQYF,TGTGCCAGCAGTTATGGGGGGTCCGAGCAGTACTTC
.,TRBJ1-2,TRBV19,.,CASSIISSSNYGYTF,TGTGCCAGTAGTATTATTAGCAGCTCTAACTATGGCTATACCTTC
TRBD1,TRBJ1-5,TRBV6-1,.,CASSENRGREPQHF,TGTGCCAGCAGTGAAAACAGGGGTAGGGAGCCCCAGCATTTT
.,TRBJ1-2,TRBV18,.,CASSRGGSGDGYTF,TGTGCCAGCTCACGTGGGGGGTCCGGGGACGGCTACACCTTC
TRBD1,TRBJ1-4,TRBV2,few,CASSDDREWEKLFF,TGTGCCAGCTCGGATGACAGGGAATGGGAAAAACTGTTTTTT
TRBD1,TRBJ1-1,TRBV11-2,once,CASSSRLPGQYTEAFF,TGTGCCAGCAGCTCGCGGTTACCGGGACAGTACACTGAAGCTTTCTTT
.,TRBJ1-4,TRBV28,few,CASSLVGQDEKLFF,TGTGCCAGCAGTTTAGTGGGGCAAGATGAAAAACTGTTTTTT
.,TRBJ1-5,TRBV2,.,CASSDSVNSNQPQHF,TGTGCCAGCAGTGACAGCGTTAATAGCAATCAGCCCCAGCATTTT
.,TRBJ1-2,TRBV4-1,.,CASSQDPRAALRGGYTF,TGCGCCAGCAGCCAAGACCCCCGGGCAGCCCTAAGGGGGGGCTACACCTTC
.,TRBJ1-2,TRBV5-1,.,CASSLGMAYGYTF,TGCGCCAGCAGCTTGGGTATGGCCTATGGCTACACCTTC
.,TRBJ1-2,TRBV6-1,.,CASSERQPIPPGYGYTF,TGTGCCAGCAGTGAACGGCAGCCTATCCCCCCAGGCTATGGCTACACCTTC
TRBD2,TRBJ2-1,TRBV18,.,CASSLTSGSYNEQFF,TGTGCCAGCTCTCTAACTAGCGGGAGTTACAATGAGCAGTTCTTC
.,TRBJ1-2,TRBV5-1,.,CASSLWAENYGYTF,TGCGCCAGCAGCTTGTGGGCAGAAAACTATGGCTACACCTTC
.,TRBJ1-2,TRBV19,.,CASSRGAGTLLANYGYTF,TGTGCCAGTAGTAGAGGGGCCGGGACACTACTTGCTAACTATGGCTACACCTTC
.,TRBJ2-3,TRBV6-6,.,CASTGGWDGVTDTQYF,TGTGCCAGCACCGGAGGGTGGGACGGAGTAACAGATACGCAGTATTTT
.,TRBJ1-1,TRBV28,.,CASSLLQVGGTEAFF,TGTGCCAGCAGTTTGTTGCAGGTTGGTGGCACTGAAGCTTTCTTT